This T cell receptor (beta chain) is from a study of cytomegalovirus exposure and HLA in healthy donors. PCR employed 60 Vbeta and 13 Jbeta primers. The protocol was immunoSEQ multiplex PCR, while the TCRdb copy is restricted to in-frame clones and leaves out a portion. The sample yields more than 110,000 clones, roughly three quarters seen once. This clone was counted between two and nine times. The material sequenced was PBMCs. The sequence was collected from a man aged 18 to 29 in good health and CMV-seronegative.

As DNA, the CDR3 is TGTGCCAGTAGTACCAGGACAGTGAGCTCTGGGGCCAACGTCCTGACTTTC. Its translation: CASSTRTVSSGANVLTF. This chain uses TRBV19 with TRBJ2-6; the D gene is possibly TRBD1 (6 bases). The CDR3 covers 17 residues. In germline, CDR1 is LNHDA, CDR2 SQIVND (reference sequence). V was trimmed by 4 bases and J by 0 bases, leaving 13 bases between them.